This T cell receptor beta chain is drawn from a study of T cell repertoires in ileal Crohn's disease. Time point denoted: inflamed ileum from the surgical specimen. Repertoires were generated with immunoSEQ multiplex PCR, while TCRdb's copy carries only in-frame clones and drops some. The sample lists approximately 15,000 clones, about 75% occurring once. V was pared by 1 base and J by 2 bases, with 12 bases of the junction left unmatched. Germline CDR1 and CDR2: LGHNA and YSLEER. CDR3 length: 18 residues. The sequencing sample was made of ileal tissue. This rearrangement joins TRBV4-3 to TRBJ2-7; 9 bases are shared with TRBD1. This TCR was sampled from an adult with Crohn's disease. This CDR3 is CASSQGWFEGQGAYEQYF. The DNA for the CDR3 is TGCGCCAGCAGCCAAGGTTGGTTCGAGGGACAGGGCGCCTACGAGCAGTACTTC.